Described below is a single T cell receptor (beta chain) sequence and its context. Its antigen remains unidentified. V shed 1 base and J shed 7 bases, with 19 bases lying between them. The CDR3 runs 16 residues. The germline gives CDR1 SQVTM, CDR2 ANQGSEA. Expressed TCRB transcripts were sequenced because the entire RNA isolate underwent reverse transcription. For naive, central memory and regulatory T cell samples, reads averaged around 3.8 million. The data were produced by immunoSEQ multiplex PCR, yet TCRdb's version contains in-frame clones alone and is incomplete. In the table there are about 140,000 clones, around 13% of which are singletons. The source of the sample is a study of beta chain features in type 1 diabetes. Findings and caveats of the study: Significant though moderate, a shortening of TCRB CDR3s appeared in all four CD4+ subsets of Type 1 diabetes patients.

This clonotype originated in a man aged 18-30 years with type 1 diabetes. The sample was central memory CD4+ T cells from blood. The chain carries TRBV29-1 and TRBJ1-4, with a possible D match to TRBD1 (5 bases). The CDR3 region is CSVEVGVSLTGEKLFF. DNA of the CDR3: TGCAGCGTTGAAGTGGGGGTGAGCCTTACAGGTGAAAAACTGTTTTTT.